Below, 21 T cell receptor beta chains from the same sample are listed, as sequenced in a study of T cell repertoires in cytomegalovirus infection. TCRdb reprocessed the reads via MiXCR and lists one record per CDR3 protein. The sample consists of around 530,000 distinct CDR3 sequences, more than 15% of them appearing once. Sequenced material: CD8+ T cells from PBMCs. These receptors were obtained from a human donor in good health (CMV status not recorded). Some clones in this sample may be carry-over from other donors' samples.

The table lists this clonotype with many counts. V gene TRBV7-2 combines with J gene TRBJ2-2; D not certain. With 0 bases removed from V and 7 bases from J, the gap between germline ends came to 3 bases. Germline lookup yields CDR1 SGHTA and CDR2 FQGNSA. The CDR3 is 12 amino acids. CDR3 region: CASSLAGGELFF. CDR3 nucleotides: TGTGCCAGCAGCTTAGCGGGCGGGGAGCTGTTTTTT.

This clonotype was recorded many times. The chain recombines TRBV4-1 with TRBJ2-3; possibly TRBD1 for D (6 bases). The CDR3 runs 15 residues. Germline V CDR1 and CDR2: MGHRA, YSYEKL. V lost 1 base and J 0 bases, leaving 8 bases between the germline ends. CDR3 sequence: CASSQVDRSTDTQYF. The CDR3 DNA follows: TGCGCCAGCAGCCAAGTTGACAGGAGCACAGATACGCAGTATTTT.

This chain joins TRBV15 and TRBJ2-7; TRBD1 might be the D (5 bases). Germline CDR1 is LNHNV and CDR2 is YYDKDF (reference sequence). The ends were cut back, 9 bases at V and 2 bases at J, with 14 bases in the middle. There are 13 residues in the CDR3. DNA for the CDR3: TGTGCCACACAAGGGGCCCAGACCTACGAGCAGTACTTC. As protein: CATQGAQTYEQYF.

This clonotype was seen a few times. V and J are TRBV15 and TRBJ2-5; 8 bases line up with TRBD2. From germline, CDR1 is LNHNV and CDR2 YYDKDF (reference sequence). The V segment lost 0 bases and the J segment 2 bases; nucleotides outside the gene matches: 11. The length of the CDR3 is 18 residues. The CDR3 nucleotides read TGTGCCACCAGCAGAGAGCGGAGTGGCGGGAGGCCACAAGAGACCCAGTACTTC. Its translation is CATSRERSGGRPQETQYF.

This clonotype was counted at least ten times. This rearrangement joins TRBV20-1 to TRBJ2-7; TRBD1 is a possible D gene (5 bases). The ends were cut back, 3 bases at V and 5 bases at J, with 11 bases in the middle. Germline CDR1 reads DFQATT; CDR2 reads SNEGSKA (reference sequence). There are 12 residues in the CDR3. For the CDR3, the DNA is TGCAGTGCTAGGTCCCAGGGCCACGAGCAGTACTTC. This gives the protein CSARSQGHEQYF.

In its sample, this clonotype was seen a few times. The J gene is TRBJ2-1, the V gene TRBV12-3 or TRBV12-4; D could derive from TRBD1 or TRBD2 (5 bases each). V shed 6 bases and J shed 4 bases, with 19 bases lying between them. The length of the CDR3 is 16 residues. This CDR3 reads CASSKGTTSWYNEQFF. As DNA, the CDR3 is TGTGCCAGCAGCAAAGGGACCACAAGCTGGTACAATGAGCAGTTCTTC.

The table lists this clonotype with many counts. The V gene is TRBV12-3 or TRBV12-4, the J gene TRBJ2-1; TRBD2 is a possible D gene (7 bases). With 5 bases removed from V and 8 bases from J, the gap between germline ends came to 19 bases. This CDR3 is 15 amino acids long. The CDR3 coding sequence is TGTGCCAGCAGTCCGGGGTGGGGGGGCCTCCATGAGCAGTTCTTC. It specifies CASSPGWGGLHEQFF.

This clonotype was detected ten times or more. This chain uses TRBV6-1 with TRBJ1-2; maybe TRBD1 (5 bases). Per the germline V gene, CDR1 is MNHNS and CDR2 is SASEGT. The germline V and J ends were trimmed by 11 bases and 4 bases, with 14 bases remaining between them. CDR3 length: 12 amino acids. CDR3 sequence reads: CAAIGGGYGYTF. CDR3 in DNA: TGTGCCGCCATTGGGGGGGGCTATGGCTACACCTTC.

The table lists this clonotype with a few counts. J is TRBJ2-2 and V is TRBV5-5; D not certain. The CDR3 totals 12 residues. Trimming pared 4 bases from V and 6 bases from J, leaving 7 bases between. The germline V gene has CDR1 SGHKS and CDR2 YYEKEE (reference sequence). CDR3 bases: TGTGCCAGCAGCCCAAATCCCGGGGAGCTGTTTTTT. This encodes CASSPNPGELFF. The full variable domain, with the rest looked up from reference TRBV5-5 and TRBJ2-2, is DAGVTQSPTHLIKTRGQQVTLRCSPISGHKSVSWYQQVLGQGPQFIFQYYEKEERGRGNFPDRFSARQFPNYSSELNVNALLLGDSALYLCASSPNPGELFFGEGSRLTVL.

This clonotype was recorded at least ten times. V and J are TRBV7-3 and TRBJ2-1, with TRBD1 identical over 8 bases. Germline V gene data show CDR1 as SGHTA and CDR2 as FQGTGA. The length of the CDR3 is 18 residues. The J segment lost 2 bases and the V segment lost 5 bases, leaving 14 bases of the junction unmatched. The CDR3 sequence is CASSPLGQGAGTYNEQFF. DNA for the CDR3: TGTGCCAGCAGCCCCCTGGGCCAGGGGGCAGGCACCTACAATGAGCAGTTCTTC.

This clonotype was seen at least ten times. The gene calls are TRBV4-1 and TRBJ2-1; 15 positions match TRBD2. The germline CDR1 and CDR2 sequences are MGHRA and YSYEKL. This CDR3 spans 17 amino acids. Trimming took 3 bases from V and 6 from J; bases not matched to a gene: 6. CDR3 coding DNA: TGCGCCAGCAGCCAGGGGACTAGCGGGAGGACGGGCAATGAGCAGTTCTTC. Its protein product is CASSQGTSGRTGNEQFF.

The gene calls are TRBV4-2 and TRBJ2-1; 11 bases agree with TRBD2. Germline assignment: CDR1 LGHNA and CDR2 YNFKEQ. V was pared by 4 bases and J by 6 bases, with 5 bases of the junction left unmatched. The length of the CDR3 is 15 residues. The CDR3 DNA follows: TGTGCCAGCAGCCCGGGACTAGCGGTTCTCAATGAGCAGTTCTTC. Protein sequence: CASSPGLAVLNEQFF.

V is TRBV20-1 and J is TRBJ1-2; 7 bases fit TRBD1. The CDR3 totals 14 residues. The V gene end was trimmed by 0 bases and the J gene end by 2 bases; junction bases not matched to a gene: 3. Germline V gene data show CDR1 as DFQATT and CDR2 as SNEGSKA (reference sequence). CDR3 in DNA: TGCAGTGCTAGAGATAGACAGGGAAACTATGGCTACACCTTC. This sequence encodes CSARDRQGNYGYTF.

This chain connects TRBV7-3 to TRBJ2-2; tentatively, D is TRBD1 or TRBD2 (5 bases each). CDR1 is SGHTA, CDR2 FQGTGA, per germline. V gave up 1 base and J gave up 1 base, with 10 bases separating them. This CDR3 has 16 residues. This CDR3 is CASSLNGGRNTGELFF. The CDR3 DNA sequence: TGTGCCAGCAGCTTAAATGGGGGAAGGAACACCGGGGAGCTGTTTTTT.

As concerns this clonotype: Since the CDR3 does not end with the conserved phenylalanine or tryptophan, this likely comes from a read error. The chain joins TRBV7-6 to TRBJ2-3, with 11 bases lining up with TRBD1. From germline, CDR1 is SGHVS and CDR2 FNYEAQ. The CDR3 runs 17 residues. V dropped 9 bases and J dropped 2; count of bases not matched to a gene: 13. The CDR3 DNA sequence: TGTGCCAGTTACCGGGACAGGGGGTTGGAAGACACAGATACGCAGTATATT. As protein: CASYRDRGLEDTDTQYI.

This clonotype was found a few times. DNA for the CDR3: TGCAGTGCTTCCTCCGCTAGCGGGGGGAACAATGAGCAGTTCTTC. Protein product: CSASSASGGNNEQFF. The gene calls are TRBV20-1 and TRBJ2-1; 11 bases agree with TRBD2. The ends lost 5 bases at V and 5 bases at J; junction bases unmatched: 8. The CDR3 has 15 residues. CDR1 DFQATT and CDR2 SNEGSKA come from the germline V gene (reference sequence).

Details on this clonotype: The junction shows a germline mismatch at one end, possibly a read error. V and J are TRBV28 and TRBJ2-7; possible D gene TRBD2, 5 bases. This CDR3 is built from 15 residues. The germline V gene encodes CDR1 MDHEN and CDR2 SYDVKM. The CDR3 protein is CASSFRRSVDYEQNF. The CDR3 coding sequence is TGTGCCAGCAGTTTTCGCAGGTCTGTTGACTACGAGCAGAACTTC.

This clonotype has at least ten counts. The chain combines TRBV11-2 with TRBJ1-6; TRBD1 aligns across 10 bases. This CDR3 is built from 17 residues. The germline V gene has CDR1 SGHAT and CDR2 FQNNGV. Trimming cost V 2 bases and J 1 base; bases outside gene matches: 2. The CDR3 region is CASSLRDRGSYNSPLHF. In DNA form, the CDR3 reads TGTGCCAGCAGCTTACGGGACAGGGGATCCTATAATTCACCCCTCCACTTT.

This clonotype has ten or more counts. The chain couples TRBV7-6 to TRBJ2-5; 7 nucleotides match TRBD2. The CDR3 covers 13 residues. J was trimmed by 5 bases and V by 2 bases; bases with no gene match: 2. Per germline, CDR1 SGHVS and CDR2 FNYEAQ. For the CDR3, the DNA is TGTGCCAGCAGCTTAAGGCGGGGGGAGACCCAGTACTTC. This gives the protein CASSLRRGETQYF.

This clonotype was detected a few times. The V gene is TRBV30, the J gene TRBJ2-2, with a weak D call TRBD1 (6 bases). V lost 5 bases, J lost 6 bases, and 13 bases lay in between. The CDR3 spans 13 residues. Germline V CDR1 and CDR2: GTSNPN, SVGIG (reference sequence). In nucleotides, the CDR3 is TGTGCCTGGCAGGGGTCCTTTGCCGGGGAGCTGTTTTTT. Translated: CAWQGSFAGELFF.

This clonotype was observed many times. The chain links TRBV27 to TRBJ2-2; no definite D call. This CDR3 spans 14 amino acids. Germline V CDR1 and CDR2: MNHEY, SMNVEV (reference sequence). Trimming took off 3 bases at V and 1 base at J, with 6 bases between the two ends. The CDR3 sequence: CASSFARNTGELFF. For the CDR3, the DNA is TGTGCCAGCAGTTTCGCGCGGAACACCGGGGAGCTGTTTTTT.